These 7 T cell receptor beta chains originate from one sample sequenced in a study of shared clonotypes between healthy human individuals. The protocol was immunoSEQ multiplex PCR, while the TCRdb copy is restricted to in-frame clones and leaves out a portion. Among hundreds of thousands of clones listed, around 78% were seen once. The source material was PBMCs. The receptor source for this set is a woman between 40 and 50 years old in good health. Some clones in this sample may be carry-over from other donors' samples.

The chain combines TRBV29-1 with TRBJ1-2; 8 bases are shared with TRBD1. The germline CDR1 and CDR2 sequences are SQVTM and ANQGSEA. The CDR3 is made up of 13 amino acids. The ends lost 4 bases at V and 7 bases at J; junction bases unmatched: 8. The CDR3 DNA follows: TGCAGCGTTGCCTCAGGGGGCAGGGCTGGCTACACCTTC. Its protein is CSVASGGRAGYTF. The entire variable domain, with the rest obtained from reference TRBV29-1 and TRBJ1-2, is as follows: SAVISQKPSRDICQRGTSLTIQCQVDSQVTMMFWYRQQPGQSLTLIATANQGSEATYESGFVIDKFPISRPNLTFSTLTVSNMSPEDSSIYLCSVASGGRAGYTFGSGTRLTVV.

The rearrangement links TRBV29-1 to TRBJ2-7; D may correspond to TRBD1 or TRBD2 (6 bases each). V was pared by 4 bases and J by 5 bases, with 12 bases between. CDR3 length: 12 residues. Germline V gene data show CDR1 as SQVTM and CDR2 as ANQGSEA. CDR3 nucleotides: TGCAGCGTTGCGGGGGCCGGCGACGAGCAGTACTTC. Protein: CSVAGAGDEQYF.

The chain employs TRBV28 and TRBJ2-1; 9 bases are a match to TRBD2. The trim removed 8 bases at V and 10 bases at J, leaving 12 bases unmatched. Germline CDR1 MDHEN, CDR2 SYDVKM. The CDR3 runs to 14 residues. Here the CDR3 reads CASVRSGLAYEQFF. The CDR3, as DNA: TGTGCCAGCGTCAGATCGGGACTAGCATACGAGCAGTTCTTC.

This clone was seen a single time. CDR3: CASSLGGKEQETQYF. Written as DNA, the CDR3 is TGTGCCAGCAGCTTAGGCGGGAAAGAACAAGAGACCCAGTACTTC. The J gene is TRBJ2-5, the V gene TRBV7-9, with a tentative D call TRBD2 (6 bases). V lost 1 base, J lost 2 bases, and 11 bases lay in between. This CDR3 is 15 amino acids long. Germline V gene data show CDR1 as SEHNR and CDR2 as FQNEAQ (reference sequence).

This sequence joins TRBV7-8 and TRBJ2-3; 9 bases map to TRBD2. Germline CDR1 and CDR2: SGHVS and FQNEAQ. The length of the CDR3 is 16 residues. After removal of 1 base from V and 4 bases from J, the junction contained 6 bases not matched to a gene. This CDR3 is CASSLEAGGPADTQYF. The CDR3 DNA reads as TGTGCCAGCAGCTTAGAGGCGGGAGGGCCGGCAGATACGCAGTATTTT.

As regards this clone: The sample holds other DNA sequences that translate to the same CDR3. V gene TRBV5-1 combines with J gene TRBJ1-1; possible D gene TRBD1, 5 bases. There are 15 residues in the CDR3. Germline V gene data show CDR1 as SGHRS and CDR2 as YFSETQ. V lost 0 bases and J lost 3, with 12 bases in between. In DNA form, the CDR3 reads TGCGCCAGCAGCTTGGGTGCCAGGGTGGACACTGAAGCTTTCTTT. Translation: CASSLGARVDTEAFF. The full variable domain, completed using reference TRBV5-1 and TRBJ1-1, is KAGVTQTPRYLIKTRGQQVTLSCSPISGHRSVSWYQQTPGQGLQFLFEYFSETQRNKGNFPGRFSGRQFSNSRSEMNVSTLELGDSALYLCASSLGARVDTEAFFGQGTRLTVV.

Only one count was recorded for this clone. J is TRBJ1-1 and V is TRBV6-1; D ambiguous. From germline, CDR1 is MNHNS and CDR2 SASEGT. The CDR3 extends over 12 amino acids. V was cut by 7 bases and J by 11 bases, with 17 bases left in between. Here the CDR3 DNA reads TGTGCCAGCAACCCGTCTCAAGCCTCGGCTTTCTTT. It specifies CASNPSQASAFF.